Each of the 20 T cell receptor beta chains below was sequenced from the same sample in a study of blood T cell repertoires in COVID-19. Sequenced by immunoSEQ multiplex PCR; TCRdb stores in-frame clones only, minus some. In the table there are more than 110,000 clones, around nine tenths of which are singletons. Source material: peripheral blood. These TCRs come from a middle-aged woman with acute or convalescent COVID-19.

In DNA form, the CDR3 reads TGTGCCACCAGCAGAGAGGGGGCCCGCCTATACGAGCAGTACTTC. Its protein product is CATSREGARLYEQYF. The chain joins TRBV15 to TRBJ2-7; perhaps TRBD1 as D (6 bases). Per the germline V gene, CDR1 is LNHNV and CDR2 is YYDKDF (reference sequence). With 0 bases removed from V and 4 bases from J, the gap between germline ends came to 13 bases. The CDR3 has 15 residues.

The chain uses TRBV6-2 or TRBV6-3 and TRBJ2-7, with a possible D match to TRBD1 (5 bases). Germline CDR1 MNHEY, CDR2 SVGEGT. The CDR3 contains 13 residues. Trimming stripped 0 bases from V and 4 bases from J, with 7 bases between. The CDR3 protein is CASSYSTVYEQYF. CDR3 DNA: TGTGCCAGCAGTTACTCGACAGTATACGAGCAGTACTTC.

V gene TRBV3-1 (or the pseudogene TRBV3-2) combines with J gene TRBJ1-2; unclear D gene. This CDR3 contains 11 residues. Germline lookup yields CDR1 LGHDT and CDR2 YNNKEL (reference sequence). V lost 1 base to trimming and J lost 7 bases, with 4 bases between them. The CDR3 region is CASSQGGGYTF. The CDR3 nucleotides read TGTGCCAGCAGCCAAGGCGGTGGCTACACCTTC.

This CDR3 is CASSRSSGSGELFF. The CDR3, as DNA: TGCGCCAGCAGCCGATCTAGTGGGAGCGGGGAGCTGTTTTTT. This chain links TRBV4-3 with TRBJ2-2, with a possible D match to TRBD2 (5 bases). This CDR3 contains 14 residues. Trimming shortened V by 4 bases and J by 7 bases, and 13 bases separated the two germline ends. Germline loops: CDR1 LGHNA, CDR2 YSLEER.

The CDR3 protein is CATSRDREGVNQPQHF. The CDR3 coding sequence is TGTGCCACCAGCAGAGATAGGGAGGGGGTCAATCAGCCCCAGCATTTT. The chain couples TRBV15 to TRBJ1-5; D is perhaps TRBD1 (6 bases). Trimming left V 0 bases short and J 3 bases short, with 12 bases between. This CDR3 has 16 amino acids. Germline CDR1 reads LNHNV; CDR2 reads YYDKDF (reference sequence).

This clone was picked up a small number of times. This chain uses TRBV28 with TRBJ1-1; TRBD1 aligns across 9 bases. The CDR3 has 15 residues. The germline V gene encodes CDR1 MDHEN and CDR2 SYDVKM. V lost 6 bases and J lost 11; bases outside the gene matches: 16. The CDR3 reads CASRPRARGGQGAFF. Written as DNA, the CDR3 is TGTGCCAGCAGGCCCAGGGCCCGTGGGGGACAGGGTGCTTTCTTT. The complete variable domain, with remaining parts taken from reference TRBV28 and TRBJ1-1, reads DVKVTQSSRYLVKRTGEKVFLECVQDMDHENMFWYRQDPGLGLRLIYFSYDVKMKEKGDIPEGYSVSREKKERFSLILESASTNQTSMYLCASRPRARGGQGAFFGQGTRLTVV.

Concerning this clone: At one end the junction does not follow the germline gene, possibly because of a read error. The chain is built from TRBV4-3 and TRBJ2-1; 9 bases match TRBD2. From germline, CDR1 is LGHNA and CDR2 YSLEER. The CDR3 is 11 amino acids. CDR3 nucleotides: TGCGCCAGCAGCCTAGCGGGAGTCTGGGTCTTC. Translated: CASSLAGVWVF.

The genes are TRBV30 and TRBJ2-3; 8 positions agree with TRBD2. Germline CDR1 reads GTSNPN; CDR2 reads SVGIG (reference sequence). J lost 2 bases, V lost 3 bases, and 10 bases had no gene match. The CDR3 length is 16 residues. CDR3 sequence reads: CAWRDRTSWATDTQYF. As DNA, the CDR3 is TGTGCCTGGAGAGATAGGACTAGCTGGGCCACAGATACGCAGTATTTT.

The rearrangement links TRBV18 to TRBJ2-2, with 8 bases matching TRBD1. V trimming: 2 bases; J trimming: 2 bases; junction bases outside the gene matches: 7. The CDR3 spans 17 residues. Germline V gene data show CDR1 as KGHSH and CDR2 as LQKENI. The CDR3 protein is CASSPSTGGFNTGELFF. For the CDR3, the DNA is TGTGCCAGCTCACCAAGCACAGGGGGATTCAACACCGGGGAGCTGTTTTTT. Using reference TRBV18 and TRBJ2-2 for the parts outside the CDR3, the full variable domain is NAGVMQNPRHLVRRRGQEARLRCSPMKGHSHVYWYRQLPEEGLKFMVYLQKENIIDESGMPKERFSAEFPKEGPSILRIQQVVRGDSAAYFCASSPSTGGFNTGELFFGEGSRLTVL.

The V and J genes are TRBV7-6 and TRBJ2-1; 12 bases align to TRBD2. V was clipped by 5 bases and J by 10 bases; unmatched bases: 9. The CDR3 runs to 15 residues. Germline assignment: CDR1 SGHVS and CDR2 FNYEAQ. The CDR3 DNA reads TGTGCCAGCAGCGGATTAGGACTAGCGGGAAGGGAGCAGTTCTTC. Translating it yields CASSGLGLAGREQFF.

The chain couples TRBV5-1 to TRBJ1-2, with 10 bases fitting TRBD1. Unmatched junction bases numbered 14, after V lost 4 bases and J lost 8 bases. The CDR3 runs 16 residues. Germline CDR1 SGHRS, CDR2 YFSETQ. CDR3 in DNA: TGCGCCAGCAGCAAGGGACAGGGGATGAGCGTTGGCGGCTACACCTTC. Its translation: CASSKGQGMSVGGYTF.

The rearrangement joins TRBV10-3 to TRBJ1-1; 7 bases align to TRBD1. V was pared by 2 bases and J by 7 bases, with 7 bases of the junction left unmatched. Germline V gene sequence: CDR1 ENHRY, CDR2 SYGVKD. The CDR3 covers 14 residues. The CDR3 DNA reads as TGTGCCATCAGTGAGCCAGGGACAGCTCGTGAAGCTTTCTTT. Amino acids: CAISEPGTAREAFF.

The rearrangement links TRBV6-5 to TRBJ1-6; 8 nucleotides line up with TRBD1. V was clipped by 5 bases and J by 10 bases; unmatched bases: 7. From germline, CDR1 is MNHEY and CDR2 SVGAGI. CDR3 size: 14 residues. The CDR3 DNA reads TGTGCCAGCAGTCCAGGGGGCGCAACCTCACCCCTCCACTTT. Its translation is CASSPGGATSPLHF.

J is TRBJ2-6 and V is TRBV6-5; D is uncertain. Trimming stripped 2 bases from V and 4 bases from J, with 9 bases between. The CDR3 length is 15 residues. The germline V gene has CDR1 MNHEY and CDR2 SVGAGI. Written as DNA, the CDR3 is TGTGCCAGCAGTTACCTAGACCGGGGGGCCAACGTCCTGACTTTC. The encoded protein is CASSYLDRGANVLTF.

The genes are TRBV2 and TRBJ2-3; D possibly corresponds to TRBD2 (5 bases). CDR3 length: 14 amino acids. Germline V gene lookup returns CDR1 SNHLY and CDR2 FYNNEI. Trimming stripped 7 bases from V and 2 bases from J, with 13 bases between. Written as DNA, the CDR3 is TGTGCCAGCATAGGGCGGGTAATCACAGATACGCAGTATTTT. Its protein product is CASIGRVITDTQYF.

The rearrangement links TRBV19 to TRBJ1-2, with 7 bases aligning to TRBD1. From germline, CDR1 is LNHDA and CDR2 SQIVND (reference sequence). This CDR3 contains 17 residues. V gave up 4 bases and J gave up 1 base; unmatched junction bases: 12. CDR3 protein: CASSTDRAPSFNYGYTF. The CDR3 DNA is TGTGCCAGTAGTACCGACAGGGCTCCGTCTTTTAACTATGGCTACACCTTC.

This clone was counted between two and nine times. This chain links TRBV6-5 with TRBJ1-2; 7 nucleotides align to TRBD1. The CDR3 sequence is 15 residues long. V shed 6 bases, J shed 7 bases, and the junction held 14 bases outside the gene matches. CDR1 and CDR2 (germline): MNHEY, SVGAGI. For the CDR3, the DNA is TGTGCCAGCAGGTCCCGGAACAGGGGAATTGCTGGCTACACCTTC. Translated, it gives CASRSRNRGIAGYTF.

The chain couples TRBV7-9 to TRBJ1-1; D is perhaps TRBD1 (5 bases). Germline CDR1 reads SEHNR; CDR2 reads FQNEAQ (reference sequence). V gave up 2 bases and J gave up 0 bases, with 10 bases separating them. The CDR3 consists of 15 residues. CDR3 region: CASSLMGGMNTEAFF. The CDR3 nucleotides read TGTGCCAGCAGCTTAATGGGGGGAATGAACACTGAAGCTTTCTTT.

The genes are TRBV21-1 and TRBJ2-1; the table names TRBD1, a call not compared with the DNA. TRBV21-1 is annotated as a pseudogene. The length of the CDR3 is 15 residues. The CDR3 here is CASSKALWPYNEQFF. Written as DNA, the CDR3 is TGTGCCAGCAGCAAAGCGCTTTGGCCCTACAATGAGCAGTTCTTC.

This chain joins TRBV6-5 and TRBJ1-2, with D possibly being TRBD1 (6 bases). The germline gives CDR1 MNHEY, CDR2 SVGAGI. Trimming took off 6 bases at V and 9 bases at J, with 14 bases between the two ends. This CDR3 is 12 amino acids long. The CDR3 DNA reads TGTGCCAGCAGCTCTGATCAGGGGAGCTACACCTTC. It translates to CASSSDQGSYTF.